This T cell receptor (beta chain) was captured by sequencing in a study of shared clonotypes between healthy human individuals. Replicate PCRs for sorted subsets used 200 to 250 ng DNA; this equaled 25,000 to 35,000 T cell genomes. The table came from immunoSEQ multiplex PCR; TCRdb's copy has only in-frame clones and leaves some out. In the table there are roughly 1,600,000 clones, less than 99% of which are singletons. Trimming removed 3 bases from V and 3 bases from J, with 19 bases in between. Germline-derived CDR1 and CDR2 are SGHDT and YYEEEE. The CDR3 covers 16 residues. Sequenced: naive CD4+ T cells sorted from blood. Subset noted: CD45RA+ positively selected. The origin of this receptor is a man younger than 40 in good health. The chain couples TRBV5-6 to TRBJ2-7, with a possible D match to TRBD2 (5 bases). The CDR3 region is CASSWTGRGRHYEQYF. DNA for the CDR3: TGTGCCAGCAGCTGGACTGGGCGCGGGCGACACTACGAGCAGTACTTC.